Following are 17 T cell receptor beta chains from one sample sequenced in a study of Graves' ophthalmopathy and Graves' hyperthyroidism. Scientists amplified the TCR beta CDR3 regions from RNA transcripts. The library came from an HTBI-primed first-round RT-PCR and a second-round multiplex PCR. A single record per CDR3 protein comes from TCRdb applying MiXCR to the multiplex PCR reads. In the table there are about 500,000 distinct CDR3 sequences, under 45% of which are singletons. Sequenced: peripheral blood or thyroid tissue (not recorded which). The origin of the receptors is an adult man with Graves' hyperthyroidism.

This clonotype was recorded at least ten times. This chain uses TRBV20-1 with TRBJ1-5; D is uncertain. V lost 1 base and J lost 0, with 4 bases in between. CDR1 is DFQATT and CDR2 is SNEGSKA in the germline V gene (reference sequence). The CDR3 spans 13 residues. As DNA, the CDR3 is TGCAGTGCTAGAGGGATTAGCAATCAGCCCCAGCATTTT. As protein: CSARGISNQPQHF.

This clonotype was observed many times. The chain employs TRBV9 and TRBJ2-5; maybe TRBD2 (6 bases). This CDR3 is 14 amino acids long. Germline V gene sequence: CDR1 SGDLS, CDR2 YYNGEE. The V gene lost 3 bases and the J gene lost 0 bases, with 9 bases spanning the gap. The CDR3 reads CASSAGLNQETQYF. The CDR3 DNA sequence: TGTGCCAGCAGCGCGGGACTCAACCAAGAGACCCAGTACTTC.

The chain uses TRBV29-1 and TRBJ2-5, with TRBD2 matching 7 bases. This CDR3 region has 14 residues. Trimming removed 2 bases from V and 5 bases from J; junction bases left unmatched: 8. Germline assignment: CDR1 SQVTM and CDR2 ANQGSEA. This chain's CDR3 is CSVERSGVGETQYF. The CDR3 nucleotides read TGCAGCGTTGAACGAAGCGGGGTCGGGGAGACCCAGTACTTC. Based on the CDR3 plus reference TRBV29-1 and TRBJ2-5, the full variable domain is SAVISQKPSRDICQRGTSLTIQCQVDSQVTMMFWYRQQPGQSLTLIATANQGSEATYESGFVIDKFPISRPNLTFSTLTVSNMSPEDSSIYLCSVERSGVGETQYFGPGTRLLVL.

V gene TRBV7-6 combines with J gene TRBJ2-5, with unresolved D. The J call may be wrong; the DNA end is better matched by TRBJ2-1. The CDR3 is 15 residues long. Germline CDR1 and CDR2: SGHVS and FNYEAQ. CDR3 DNA: TGTGCCAGCAGCGGACGGACGGACCCGAACAATGAGCAGTTCTTC. This gives the protein CASSGRTDPNNEQFF.

Ten or more counts support this clonotype. The chain joins TRBV12-3 or TRBV12-4 to TRBJ2-7, with 7 nucleotides matching TRBD2. The CDR3 contains 14 residues. Trimming at V came to 3 bases and at J to 5 bases, leaving 7 bases not matched to a gene. The chain's CDR3 is CASSFSGEGDEQYF. The CDR3 DNA is TGTGCCAGCAGTTTCTCCGGGGAGGGAGACGAGCAGTACTTC.

The V and J genes are TRBV3-1 and TRBJ2-7; no clear D. Trimming cost V 2 bases and J 0 bases, with 8 bases left between them. The CDR3 contains 14 residues. Germline loops: CDR1 LGHDT, CDR2 YNNKEL (reference sequence). The CDR3 loop is CASSQRRLSYEQYF. CDR3 DNA: TGTGCCAGCAGCCAAAGGCGACTCTCCTACGAGCAGTACTTC.

This clonotype was detected ten times or more. V usage is TRBV5-5 and J usage is TRBJ1-6; TRBD1 agrees at 8 bases. This CDR3 comprises 15 residues. CDR1 is SGHKS and CDR2 is YYEKEE in the germline V gene (reference sequence). Trimming took 4 bases from V and 7 from J; bases not matched to a gene: 7. In nucleotides, the CDR3 is TGTGCCAGCAGCGGACAGGGAGGGCAGAATTCACCCCTCCACTTT. Residues: CASSGQGGQNSPLHF.

Ten or more counts support this clonotype. The chain carries TRBV19 and TRBJ1-1; perhaps TRBD1 as D (5 bases). Trimming shortened V by 3 bases and J by 4 bases, and 9 bases separated the two germline ends. Germline CDR1 LNHDA, CDR2 SQIVND (reference sequence). The CDR3 has 13 residues. The CDR3 is CASSIRDGTEAFF. DNA for the CDR3: TGTGCCAGTAGTATCAGGGATGGCACTGAAGCTTTCTTT.

This clonotype has ten or more counts. One end of the junction varies from germline; a read error may be responsible. The chain joins TRBV20-1 to TRBJ1-2, with D unresolved. This CDR3 region has 12 residues. The V gene's germline CDR1 is DFQATT and CDR2 SNEGSKA (reference sequence). For the CDR3, the DNA is TGCAGTGCTCGAGAGGGAAACTATGGCTACACCTTC. It yields the protein CSAREGNYGYTF.

The chain is built from TRBV24-1 and TRBJ2-7; D is undetermined. The CDR3 extends over 14 amino acids. V was shortened by 5 bases and J by 0 bases, with 10 bases between the two germline ends. The germline V gene encodes CDR1 KGHDR and CDR2 SFDVKD. Here the CDR3 reads CATSARQDSYEQYF. The CDR3, as DNA: TGTGCCACCAGTGCCCGGCAGGACTCCTACGAGCAGTACTTC.

In this sample, this clonotype turned up once. The rearrangement joins TRBV29-1 to TRBJ1-1; tentatively, D is TRBD1 (5 bases). The germline gives CDR1 SQVTM, CDR2 ANQGSEA. This CDR3 comprises 15 residues. V shed 8 bases and J shed 10 bases, with 29 bases lying between them. This chain's CDR3 is CSSSLRGEQGTRAFF. CDR3 DNA: TGCAGCTCCTCACTTCGGGGCGAGCAGGGTACTCGAGCTTTCTTT.

This clonotype was seen more than once but under ten times. The rearrangement links TRBV20-1 to TRBJ2-7; D is unclear. The length of the CDR3 is 14 residues. The V end was cut by 0 bases, the J end by 0 bases, with 9 bases between. The germline V gene encodes CDR1 DFQATT and CDR2 SNEGSKA (reference sequence). The chain's CDR3 is CSARERSVSYEQYF. The CDR3 DNA sequence: TGCAGTGCTAGAGAACGCAGTGTCTCCTACGAGCAGTACTTC.

Many counts were recorded for this clonotype. This rearrangement joins TRBV20-1 to TRBJ2-7; possibly TRBD1 for D (6 bases). This CDR3 has 12 residues. V was pared by 5 bases and J by 7 bases, with 15 bases between. Germline V gene lookup returns CDR1 DFQATT and CDR2 SNEGSKA (reference sequence). This CDR3 reads CSALQGTVEQYF. The CDR3 bases are TGCAGTGCTTTACAGGGTACGGTAGAGCAGTACTTC.

This clonotype occurred many times. The chain joins TRBV5-1 to TRBJ2-7; the match to TRBD2 covers 9 bases. The CDR3 is 16 residues long. Germline CDR1 is SGHRS and CDR2 is YFSETQ. Losses at the gene ends were 0 bases for V and 0 bases for J; bases not matched to a gene: 4. Here the CDR3 reads CASSLEGLAVSYEQYF. CDR3 DNA sequence: TGCGCCAGCAGCTTGGAGGGACTAGCTGTCTCCTACGAGCAGTACTTC.

The rearrangement joins TRBV29-1 to TRBJ1-1, with 7 positions matching TRBD1. V dropped 3 bases and J dropped 1; count of bases not matched to a gene: 8. Germline assignment: CDR1 SQVTM and CDR2 ANQGSEA. This CDR3 is 15 amino acids long. The CDR3 sequence is CSVDGSGQTNTEAFF. The CDR3 DNA reads TGCAGCGTTGATGGATCGGGACAGACGAACACTGAAGCTTTCTTT.

On this clonotype itself: One end of the junction varies from germline; a read error may be responsible. The rearrangement joins TRBV25-1 to TRBJ2-3, with TRBD1 matching over 9 bases. The germline V gene encodes CDR1 MGHDK and CDR2 SYGVNS. The CDR3 is made up of 16 amino acids. The CDR3 loop is CACSEGTGWSTDTQYF. The CDR3 coding sequence is TGTGCCTGCAGTGAAGGGACAGGGTGGAGCACAGATACGCAGTATTTT.

V usage is TRBV2 and J usage is TRBJ2-7; either TRBD1 or TRBD2 may supply D (5 bases each). This CDR3 comprises 14 residues. Trimming left V 4 bases short and J 3 bases short, with 13 bases between. Germline CDR1 is SNHLY and CDR2 is FYNNEI. The CDR3 loop reads CASSATRGFYEQYF. The CDR3 nucleotides read TGTGCCAGCAGTGCTACACGGGGCTTCTACGAGCAGTACTTC.